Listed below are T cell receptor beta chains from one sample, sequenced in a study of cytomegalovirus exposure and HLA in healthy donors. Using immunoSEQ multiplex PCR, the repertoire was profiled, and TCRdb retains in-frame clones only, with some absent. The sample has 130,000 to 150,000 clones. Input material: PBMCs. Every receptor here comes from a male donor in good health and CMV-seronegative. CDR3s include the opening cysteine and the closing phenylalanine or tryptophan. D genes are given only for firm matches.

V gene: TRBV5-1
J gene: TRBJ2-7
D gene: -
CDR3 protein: CASSLGDYEQYF
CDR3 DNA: TGCGCCAGCAGCTTGGGAGACTACGAGCAGTACTTC

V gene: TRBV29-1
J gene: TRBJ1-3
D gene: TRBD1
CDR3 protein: CSVTDRAGNTIYF
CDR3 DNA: TGCAGCGTTACAGACAGGGCTGGAAACACCATATATTTT

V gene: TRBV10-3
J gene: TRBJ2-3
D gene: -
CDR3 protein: CAISEATRSTDTQYF
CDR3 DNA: TGTGCCATCAGTGAGGCCACGCGTAGCACAGATACGCAGTATTTT

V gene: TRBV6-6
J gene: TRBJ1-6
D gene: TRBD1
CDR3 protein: CASSHTGTVSSPLHF
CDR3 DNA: TGTGCCAGCAGTCATACAGGGACAGTATCCTCACCCCTCCACTTT

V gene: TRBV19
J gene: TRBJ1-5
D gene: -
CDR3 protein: CASSHEAGKAVYSNQPQHF
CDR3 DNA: TGTGCCAGTAGTCATGAAGCAGGGAAGGCCGTTTATAGCAATCAGCCCCAGCATTTT

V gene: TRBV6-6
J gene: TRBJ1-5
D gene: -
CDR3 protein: CASSYEDQPQHF
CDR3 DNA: TGTGCCAGCAGTTACGAGGATCAGCCCCAGCATTTT

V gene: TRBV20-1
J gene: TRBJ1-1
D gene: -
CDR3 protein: CSAPPRAEAFF
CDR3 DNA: TGCAGTGCTCCCCCCCGTGCTGAAGCTTTCTTT

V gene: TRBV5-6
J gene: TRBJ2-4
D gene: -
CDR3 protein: CASSLALAKNIQYF
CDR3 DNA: TGTGCCAGCAGCTTGGCCTTAGCCAAAAACATTCAGTACTTC

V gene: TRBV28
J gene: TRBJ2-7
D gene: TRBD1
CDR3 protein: CASSSAGTDYYEQYF
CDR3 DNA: TGTGCCAGCAGTTCTGCCGGGACAGACTACTACGAGCAGTACTTC

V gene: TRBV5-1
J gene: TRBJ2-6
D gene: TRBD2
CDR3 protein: CASSLASGRSGSSGANVLTF
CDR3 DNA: TGCGCCAGCAGCTTGGCTAGCGGGAGAAGCGGATCGAGTGGGGCCAACGTCCTGACTTTC

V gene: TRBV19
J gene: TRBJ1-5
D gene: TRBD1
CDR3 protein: CASSIRDRSYQPQHF
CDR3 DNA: TGTGCCAGTAGTATAAGGGACAGATCTTATCAGCCCCAGCATTTT

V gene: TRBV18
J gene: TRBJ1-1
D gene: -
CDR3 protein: CASSNRVYTEAFF
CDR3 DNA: TGTGCCAGCTCAAATCGTGTGTACACTGAAGCTTTCTTT

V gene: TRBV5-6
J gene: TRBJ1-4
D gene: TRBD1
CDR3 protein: CASSLGTGYNEKLFF
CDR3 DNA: TGTGCCAGCAGCTTGGGGACAGGGTATAATGAAAAACTGTTTTTT

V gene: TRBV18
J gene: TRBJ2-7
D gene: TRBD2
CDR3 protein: CASSPPLAGNYEQYF
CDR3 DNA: TGTGCCAGCTCACCACCGCTAGCGGGGAACTACGAGCAGTACTTC

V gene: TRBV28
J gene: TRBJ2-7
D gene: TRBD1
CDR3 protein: CASSTNRQGVRRDEQYF
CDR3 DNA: TGTGCCAGCAGTACAAATCGACAGGGGGTAAGGAGGGACGAGCAGTACTTC

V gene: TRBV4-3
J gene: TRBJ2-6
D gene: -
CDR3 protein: CASSQADSGANVLTF
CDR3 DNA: TGCGCCAGCAGCCAAGCAGACTCTGGGGCCAACGTCCTGACTTTC

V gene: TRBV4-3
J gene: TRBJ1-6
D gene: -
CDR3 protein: CASSQDPGVGSPLHF
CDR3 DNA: TGCGCCAGCAGCCAAGATCCCGGGGTAGGGTCACCCCTCCACTTT

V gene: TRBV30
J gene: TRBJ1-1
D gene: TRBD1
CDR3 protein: CAWDTSTGRAFF
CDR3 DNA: TGTGCCTGGGACACATCGACAGGGCGCGCTTTCTTT

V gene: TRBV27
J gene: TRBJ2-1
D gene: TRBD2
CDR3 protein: CASSVLAGGSVTGAEQFF
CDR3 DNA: TGTGCCAGCAGTGTACTAGCGGGAGGGTCTGTAACTGGTGCTGAGCAGTTCTTC

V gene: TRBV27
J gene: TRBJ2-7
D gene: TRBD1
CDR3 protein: CATSNWDRGQKGNEQYF
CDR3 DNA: TGTGCCACCTCGAACTGGGACAGGGGTCAGAAAGGGAACGAGCAGTACTTC

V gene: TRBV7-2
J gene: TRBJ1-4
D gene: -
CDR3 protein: CASSPSRGTNEKLFF
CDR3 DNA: TGTGCCAGCAGCCCGTCGAGGGGGACTAATGAAAAACTGTTTTTT

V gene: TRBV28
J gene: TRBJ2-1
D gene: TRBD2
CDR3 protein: CASSVGLAGLSEQFF
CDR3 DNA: TGTGCCAGCAGTGTAGGACTAGCGGGTTTATCTGAGCAGTTCTTC

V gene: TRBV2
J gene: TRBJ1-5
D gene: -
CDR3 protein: CASSEWQGINQPQHF
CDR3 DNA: TGTGCCAGCAGTGAATGGCAGGGAATCAATCAGCCCCAGCATTTT

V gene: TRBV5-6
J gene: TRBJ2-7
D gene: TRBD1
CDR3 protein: CASRRQGALYEQYF
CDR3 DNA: TGTGCCAGCAGGAGACAGGGTGCCCTCTACGAGCAGTACTTC

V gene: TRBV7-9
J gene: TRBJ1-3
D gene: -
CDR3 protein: CASSYREMDAGNTIYF
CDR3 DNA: TGTGCCAGCAGTTACCGGGAAATGGACGCTGGAAACACCATATATTTT

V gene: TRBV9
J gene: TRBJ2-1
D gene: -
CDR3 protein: CASSVDKLSSYNEQFF
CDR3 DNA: TGTGCCAGCAGCGTAGATAAGCTGAGCTCCTACAATGAGCAGTTCTTC

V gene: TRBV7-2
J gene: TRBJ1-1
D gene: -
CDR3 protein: CASSLAPGTRTEAFF
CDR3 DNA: TGTGCCAGCAGCTTAGCGCCAGGAACAAGGACTGAAGCTTTCTTT

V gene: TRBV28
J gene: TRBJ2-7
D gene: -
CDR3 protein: CASSLIYEQYF
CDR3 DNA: TGTGCCAGCAGTCTAATTTACGAGCAGTACTTC

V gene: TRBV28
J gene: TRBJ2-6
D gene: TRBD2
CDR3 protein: CASRPGGADGANVLTF
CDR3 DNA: TGTGCCAGCAGGCCGGGGGGGGCGGATGGGGCCAACGTCCTGACTTTC

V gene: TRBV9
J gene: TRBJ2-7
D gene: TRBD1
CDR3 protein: CASSSGTGVSYEQYF
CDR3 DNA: TGTGCCAGCAGCTCCGGGACAGGGGTTTCCTACGAGCAGTACTTC

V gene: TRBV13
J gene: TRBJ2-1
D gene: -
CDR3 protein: CASSLEVGEQFF
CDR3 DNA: TGTGCCAGCAGCTTAGAAGTCGGTGAGCAGTTCTTC

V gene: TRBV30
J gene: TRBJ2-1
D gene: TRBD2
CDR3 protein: CAWRRSLAGEQFF
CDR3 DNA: TGTGCCTGGAGAAGGAGTCTAGCGGGTGAGCAGTTCTTC

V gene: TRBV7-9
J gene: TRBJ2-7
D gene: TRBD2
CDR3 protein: CASRPAGGTYEQYF
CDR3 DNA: TGTGCCAGCAGACCAGCGGGAGGGACCTACGAGCAGTACTTC

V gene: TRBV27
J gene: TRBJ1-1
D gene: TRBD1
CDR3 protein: CASSLDGQGKTKAFF
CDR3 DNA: TGTGCCAGCAGTTTAGATGGACAGGGTAAAACGAAAGCTTTCTTT

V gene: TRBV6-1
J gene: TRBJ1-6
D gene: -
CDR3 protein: CASFRVGNSPLHF
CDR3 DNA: TGTGCCAGCTTCAGGGTGGGTAATTCACCCCTCCACTTT

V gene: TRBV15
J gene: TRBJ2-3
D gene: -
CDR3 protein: CATSKLGGSTDTQYF
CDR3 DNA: TGTGCCACCAGCAAGCTCGGGGGATCCACAGATACGCAGTATTTT

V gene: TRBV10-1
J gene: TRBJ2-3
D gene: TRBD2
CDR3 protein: CASSPGLAADTQYF
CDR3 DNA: TGCGCCAGCAGCCCCGGACTAGCAGCAGATACGCAGTATTTT

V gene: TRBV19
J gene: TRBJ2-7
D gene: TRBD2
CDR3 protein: CASSKLGGRDEQYF
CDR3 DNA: TGTGCCAGTAGTAAGCTGGGCGGGAGGGACGAGCAGTACTTC